What follows are 32 T cell receptor beta chains derived from one specimen sequenced in a study of blood T cell repertoires in COVID-19. Generated by immunoSEQ multiplex PCR, the TCRdb table keeps only in-frame clones and is missing some. The sample has about 280,000 clones; approximately 90% are singletons. Specimen: PBMCs or T cells enriched from blood (not recorded which). These receptors were obtained from a woman between 40 and 50 years old who had recovered from COVID-19.

The genes are TRBV18 and TRBJ2-7, with 12 bases fitting TRBD1. V was clipped by 8 bases and J by 5 bases; unmatched bases: 13. Per germline, CDR1 KGHSH and CDR2 LQKENI. This CDR3 comprises 16 residues. CDR3 coding DNA: TGTGCCAGCCAGAGCCCTGGGACAGGGGGCTTCCACGAGCAGTACTTC. Protein product: CASQSPGTGGFHEQYF. Complete variable domain (other parts from reference TRBV18 and TRBJ2-7): NAGVMQNPRHLVRRRGQEARLRCSPMKGHSHVYWYRQLPEEGLKFMVYLQKENIIDESGMPKERFSAEFPKEGPSILRIQQVVRGDSAAYFCASQSPGTGGFHEQYFGPGTRLTVT.

The chain employs TRBV7-8 and TRBJ1-6; D unclear. The CDR3 totals 14 residues. V was shortened by 4 bases and J by 5 bases, with 9 bases between the two germline ends. Germline V gene data show CDR1 as SGHVS and CDR2 as FQNEAQ. The CDR3 DNA reads as TGTGCCAGCAGCTCGTTGACAAATAATTCACCCCTCCACTTT. Amino acid sequence: CASSSLTNNSPLHF.

The chain carries TRBV14 and TRBJ1-2; perhaps TRBD1 as D (5 bases). The CDR3 extends over 13 amino acids. The V end lost 4 bases, the J end lost 2 bases, and 8 bases lay between the germline ends. The germline V gene has CDR1 SGHDN and CDR2 FVKESK. The CDR3 protein is CASSPGRNYGYTF. CDR3 coding DNA: TGTGCCAGCAGCCCAGGGCGGAACTATGGCTACACCTTC.

The chain joins TRBV23-1 to TRBJ2-7; 7 positions match TRBD1. TRBV23-1 is sorted into the ORF group, with uncertain function. V lost 6 bases, J lost 2 bases, and 10 bases stayed unmatched. CDR3 length: 15 residues. The CDR3 DNA reads as TGCGCCAGCAGCCTCGACAGGGTCCCTGCCTACGAGCAGTACTTC. Its protein product is CASSLDRVPAYEQYF.

This rearrangement joins TRBV7-2 to TRBJ1-6; the D gene is possibly TRBD1 (5 bases). CDR1 is SGHTA and CDR2 is FQGNSA in the germline V gene. This CDR3 is built from 14 residues. Trimming pared 5 bases from V and 10 bases from J, leaving 15 bases between. The DNA for the CDR3 is TGTGCCAGCAGCCCCCGAGGGGCGGGGTCACCCCTCCACTTT. It yields the protein CASSPRGAGSPLHF.

The chain uses TRBV7-3 and TRBJ2-2, with 8 bases identical to TRBD1. J was trimmed by 3 bases and V by 2 bases; bases with no gene match: 14. The CDR3 extends over 19 amino acids. CDR1 and CDR2 from the germline V gene are SGHTA and FQGTGA. The DNA of the CDR3 is TGTGCCAGCAGCTTAGGTCTTAACAGGGGGACGCGAGACACCGGGGAGCTGTTTTTT. Protein product: CASSLGLNRGTRDTGELFF.

In this sample, this clone turned up once. V is TRBV28 and J is TRBJ2-2; D unclear. Trimming took 2 bases from V and 6 from J, leaving 7 bases between them. The CDR3 is made up of 13 amino acids. Germline values: CDR1 MDHEN, CDR2 SYDVKM. The DNA of the CDR3 is TGTGCCAGCAGTTTACGGGTTCCCGGGGAGCTGTTTTTT. Translating it yields CASSLRVPGELFF. Full variable domain (outside the CDR3, taken from reference TRBV28 and TRBJ2-2): DVKVTQSSRYLVKRTGEKVFLECVQDMDHENMFWYRQDPGLGLRLIYFSYDVKMKEKGDIPEGYSVSREKKERFSLILESASTNQTSMYLCASSLRVPGELFFGEGSRLTVL.

The gene calls are TRBV2 and TRBJ2-7; TRBD2 agrees at 7 bases. CDR3 length: 14 residues. Germline loops: CDR1 SNHLY, CDR2 FYNNEI. Trimming removed 6 bases from V and 5 bases from J; junction bases left unmatched: 10. CDR3 DNA: TGTGCCAGCAGAGGCGCGGGGGTTTTCGACGAGCAGTACTTC. Its translation: CASRGAGVFDEQYF.

The J gene is TRBJ1-1, the V gene TRBV5-4; D is unresolved. Germline lookup yields CDR1 SGHNT and CDR2 YYREEE (reference sequence). This CDR3 region has 14 residues. Trimming removed 4 bases from V and 4 bases from J, with 14 bases in between. The CDR3 region is CASSREPVSTEAFF. The DNA of the CDR3 is TGTGCCAGCAGCAGGGAGCCAGTCAGCACTGAAGCTTTCTTT.

The chain uses TRBV5-8 and TRBJ1-4; D is unresolved. The germline gives CDR1 SGHTS, CDR2 YDEGEE. The CDR3 runs 17 residues. Deletions cut 1 base from V and 4 bases from J, with 17 bases between. The CDR3 DNA follows: TGTGCCAGCAGCTTGCTACTAGTGGGTTCTTTTAATGAAAAACTGTTTTTT. Protein product: CASSLLLVGSFNEKLFF.

The rearrangement uses TRBV7-2 and TRBJ2-1; 11 bases align to TRBD2. V was clipped by 5 bases and J by 4 bases; unmatched bases: 7. Germline V gene lookup returns CDR1 SGHTA and CDR2 FQGNSA. The CDR3 has 16 amino acids. CDR3 DNA: TGTGCCAGCAGCCCCCCTAGCGGGAGGATGTACAATGAGCAGTTCTTC. It translates to CASSPPSGRMYNEQFF.

V gene TRBV7-7 combines with J gene TRBJ2-7, with D possibly being TRBD1 or TRBD2 (5 bases each). The CDR3 loop spans 13 amino acids. Germline V gene data show CDR1 as SSHAT and CDR2 as FNYEAQ (reference sequence). The CDR3 loop reads CASAQGSSYEQYF. The CDR3 DNA sequence: TGTGCTAGCGCCCAGGGAAGCTCCTACGAGCAGTACTTC.

This clone was observed a single time. The J gene is TRBJ2-5, the V gene TRBV6-2 or TRBV6-3; TRBD2 agrees at 14 bases. The length of the CDR3 is 16 residues. Per germline, CDR1 MNHEY and CDR2 SVGEGT. The V and J ends lost 5 bases and 4 bases, in that order; junction bases with no gene match: 6. CDR3 in DNA: TGTGCCAGCAGTCCGGGGACTAGCGGGAGAGGAGAGACCCAGTACTTC. It specifies CASSPGTSGRGETQYF.

The chain recombines TRBV28 with TRBJ2-7; D might be TRBD2 (5 bases). This CDR3 contains 12 residues. V was trimmed by 7 bases and J by 1 base, leaving 8 bases between them. The V gene's germline CDR1 is MDHEN and CDR2 SYDVKM. Written as DNA, the CDR3 is TGTGCCAGCAAGGCGGGTTCCTACGAGCAGTACTTC. As protein: CASKAGSYEQYF.

This clone was detected once. The V gene is TRBV28, the J gene TRBJ2-7, with D tentatively TRBD1 (6 bases). The V and J ends lost 5 bases and 0 bases respectively, with 20 bases between them. Germline CDR1 MDHEN, CDR2 SYDVKM. This CDR3 has 17 amino acids. CDR3: CASSEVRGGLGSYEQYF. The CDR3 DNA follows: TGTGCCAGCAGTGAGGTGAGAGGGGGTTTGGGCTCCTACGAGCAGTACTTC.

J is TRBJ1-6 and V is TRBV11-3; perhaps TRBD1 as D (5 bases). This CDR3 region has 16 residues. The V end lost 5 bases, the J end lost 7 bases, and 18 bases lay between the germline ends. Germline assignment: CDR1 SGHNT and CDR2 YENEEA. This chain's CDR3 is CASSAPGDRINSPLHF. In nucleotides, the CDR3 is TGTGCCAGCAGCGCGCCGGGGGACCGAATCAATTCACCCCTCCACTTT.

This clone was counted at least ten times. The chain links TRBV7-2 to TRBJ2-7, with TRBD2 matching over 7 bases. In germline, CDR1 is SGHTA, CDR2 FQGNSA. Germline trimming cut 6 bases from V and 3 bases from J; bases unmatched to any gene: 11. This CDR3 has 15 amino acids. The CDR3 loop reads CASRPGVAGGYEQYF. DNA for the CDR3: TGTGCCAGCAGACCCGGTGTAGCGGGCGGCTACGAGCAGTACTTC.

This chain uses TRBV6-2 or TRBV6-3 with TRBJ1-1; TRBD1 might be the D (6 bases). Trimming left V 2 bases short and J 7 bases short, with 14 bases between. Germline CDR1 is MNHEY and CDR2 is SVGEGT. The CDR3 contains 14 residues. As DNA, the CDR3 is TGTGCCAGCAGTTACCCGCCAGGGGCATTTGAAGCTTTCTTT. Its protein is CASSYPPGAFEAFF.

The chain links TRBV28 to TRBJ2-7; 7 bases fit TRBD1. Trimming took 3 bases from V and 3 from J; bases not matched to a gene: 5. This CDR3 has 14 residues. Germline assignment: CDR1 MDHEN and CDR2 SYDVKM. The CDR3 sequence is CASSFGTAVYEQYF. DNA for the CDR3: TGTGCCAGCAGTTTTGGGACAGCGGTCTACGAGCAGTACTTC. The complete variable domain, with remaining parts taken from reference TRBV28 and TRBJ2-7, reads DVKVTQSSRYLVKRTGEKVFLECVQDMDHENMFWYRQDPGLGLRLIYFSYDVKMKEKGDIPEGYSVSREKKERFSLILESASTNQTSMYLCASSFGTAVYEQYFGPGTRLTVT.

The genes are TRBV28 and TRBJ1-5; TRBD1 matches at 8 bases. V shed 9 bases and J 5 bases; nucleotides not matched to a gene: 6. This CDR3 has 13 amino acids. CDR1 and CDR2 from the germline V gene are MDHEN and SYDVKM. CDR3 sequence reads: CASQTGAYQPQHF. For the CDR3, the DNA is TGTGCCAGTCAGACAGGGGCCTATCAGCCCCAGCATTTT.

This sequence joins TRBV28 and TRBJ2-7; TRBD2 might be the D (5 bases). The germline V gene has CDR1 MDHEN and CDR2 SYDVKM. CDR3 length: 14 amino acids. V was cut by 2 bases and J by 2 bases, with 10 bases left in between. CDR3 loop: CASSLRYGAYEQYF. The CDR3 coding sequence is TGTGCCAGCAGTTTAAGGTACGGGGCCTACGAGCAGTACTTC.

The genes are TRBV18 and TRBJ1-2; D remains ambiguous. Germline CDR1 is KGHSH and CDR2 is LQKENI. The CDR3 is 13 amino acids. Trimming took 6 bases from V and 5 from J, leaving 13 bases between them. The CDR3 loop is CASSLAGSYGYTF. CDR3 DNA sequence: TGTGCCAGCTCGCTGGCAGGATCGTATGGCTACACCTTC. Variable domain in full (rest from reference TRBV18 and TRBJ1-2): NAGVMQNPRHLVRRRGQEARLRCSPMKGHSHVYWYRQLPEEGLKFMVYLQKENIIDESGMPKERFSAEFPKEGPSILRIQQVVRGDSAAYFCASSLAGSYGYTFGSGTRLTVV.

The V and J genes are TRBV18 and TRBJ1-1; 7 bases line up with TRBD1. V was clipped by 6 bases and J by 1 base; unmatched bases: 8. The germline V gene has CDR1 KGHSH and CDR2 LQKENI. The CDR3 is 15 amino acids. This CDR3 reads CASSREGQRNTEAFF. The CDR3 coding sequence is TGTGCCAGCTCCCGGGAGGGACAGAGGAACACTGAAGCTTTCTTT.

This chain uses TRBV25-1 with TRBJ2-3, with D tentatively TRBD2 (5 bases). CDR1 and CDR2 (germline): MGHDK, SYGVNS. This CDR3 spans 15 amino acids. Trimming left V 5 bases short and J 1 base short, with 13 bases between. The CDR3 sequence is CASSSLASGTDTQYF. CDR3 DNA: TGTGCCAGCAGTTCCTTAGCGTCGGGCACAGATACGCAGTATTTT.

The chain joins TRBV7-3 to TRBJ1-1, with D tentatively TRBD1 (5 bases). The V and J ends lost 4 bases and 6 bases respectively, with 12 bases between them. The CDR3 spans 13 residues. Germline values: CDR1 SGHTA, CDR2 FQGTGA. The CDR3 here is CASSSTVGAEAFF. CDR3 coding DNA: TGTGCCAGCAGCTCGACAGTTGGGGCTGAAGCTTTCTTT.

The V gene is TRBV7-9, the J gene TRBJ2-1, with TRBD2 identical over 8 bases. Trimming at V came to 5 bases and at J to 4 bases, leaving 4 bases not matched to a gene. The V gene's germline CDR1 is SEHNR and CDR2 FQNEAQ (reference sequence). The CDR3 runs to 14 residues. DNA of the CDR3: TGTGCCAGCAGCCTTAGCGGGGTATACAATGAGCAGTTCTTC. Its protein is CASSLSGVYNEQFF.

The chain links TRBV18 to TRBJ2-3; 12 bases line up with TRBD2. V trimming: 0 bases; J trimming: 4 bases; junction bases outside the gene matches: 14. The CDR3 extends over 20 amino acids. The V gene's germline CDR1 is KGHSH and CDR2 LQKENI. In DNA form, the CDR3 reads TGTGCCAGCTCACCACCCCTAGCGGGAGGGACTAGCAGGGCCGCAGATACGCAGTATTTT. As protein: CASSPPLAGGTSRAADTQYF.

This clone was seen only once. This sequence joins TRBV3-1 (or the pseudogene TRBV3-2) and TRBJ2-2; D unresolved. Trimming cost V 3 bases and J 7 bases, with 6 bases left between them. Germline V gene data show CDR1 as LGHDT and CDR2 as YNNKEL (reference sequence). This CDR3 has 12 amino acids. CDR3 sequence reads: CASSHSHGELFF. The CDR3 DNA follows: TGTGCCAGCAGCCACAGTCACGGGGAGCTGTTTTTT.

This clone has a count of ten or more. The V call is TRBV11-3, the J call TRBJ2-3, with D hard to call. V lost 1 base and J 5 bases, leaving 7 bases between the germline ends. Germline V lookup: CDR1 SGHNT, CDR2 YENEEA. The length of the CDR3 is 13 residues. CDR3 DNA sequence: TGTGCCAGCAGCTTAGTAGTTGGAGATACGCAGTATTTT. Its translation is CASSLVVGDTQYF.

V and J are TRBV7-2 and TRBJ2-7, with 7 positions matching TRBD1. J lost 5 bases, V lost 2 bases, and 9 bases had no gene match. The CDR3 contains 15 residues. CDR1 and CDR2 from the germline V gene are SGHTA and FQGNSA. Written as DNA, the CDR3 is TGTGCCAGCAGCTTATGGGGACAGATTGGAGACGAGCAGTACTTC. Its protein is CASSLWGQIGDEQYF. Drawing the rest from reference TRBV7-2 and TRBJ2-7, the complete variable domain is GAGVSQSPSNKVTEKGKDVELRCDPISGHTALYWYRQSLGQGLEFLIYFQGNSAPDKSGLPSDRFSAERTGGSVSTLTIQRTQQEDSAVYLCASSLWGQIGDEQYFGPGTRLTVT.

This clone has only one observation. J is TRBJ2-5 and V is TRBV3-1 (or the pseudogene TRBV3-2), with 8 bases that match TRBD1. Trimming cost V 4 bases and J 5 bases; bases outside gene matches: 9. The CDR3 has 15 amino acids. Per the germline V gene, CDR1 is LGHDT and CDR2 is YNNKEL (reference sequence). This CDR3 is CASSRTSGGRETQYF. In DNA form, the CDR3 reads TGTGCCAGCAGCCGGACATCAGGGGGCCGGGAGACCCAGTACTTC.

The chain carries TRBV27 and TRBJ2-1, with TRBD2 identical over 10 bases. In germline, CDR1 is MNHEY, CDR2 SMNVEV (reference sequence). This CDR3 region has 19 residues. J was trimmed by 12 bases and V by 5 bases; bases with no gene match: 25. CDR3 in DNA: TGTGCCAGCAGTGCACTACAGGGTGCCCTCCGGCTAGCGGGAGAATGGCAGTTCTTC. It is translated as CASSALQGALRLAGEWQFF.